The clone carrying this T cell receptor beta chain was recorded a few times. With 11 bases removed from V and 1 base from J, the gap between germline ends came to 18 bases. The CDR3 runs 14 residues. CDR1 MDHEN and CDR2 SYDVKM come from the germline V gene. TCRdb re-derived calls from the reads in MiXCR, one entry per CDR3 protein. The sample lists 4,700 or so distinct CDR3 sequences; roughly 8.4% were seen once. The rearrangement uses TRBV28 and TRBJ2-7; D gene ambiguous. Specimen: CD4+ T cells from synovial fluid. This clonotype originated in a human donor with rheumatoid arthritis. The CDR3 here is CAGFGRLESYEQYF. The CDR3 DNA is TGTGCCGGCTTCGGACGGCTGGAGTCCTACGAGCAGTACTTC.